This TCR beta chain stems from a study of CD8+ T cells in alopecia areata. Per germline, CDR1 SGHRS and CDR2 YFSETQ. V gave up 5 bases and J gave up 8 bases, with 19 bases separating them. The CDR3 consists of 14 residues. RNA extraction and reverse transcription yielded cDNA as sequencing template. Libraries were prepared by immunoSEQ multiplex PCR; TCRdb keeps only in-frame clonotypes and omits some of them. The repertoire holds 160,000 or so clones, with about three fifths as singletons. Study-level results: Scalp samples also contribute reads from the resident alphabeta T cells found in normal skin. Patients shared TCRs less clearly than mice did, possibly owing to HLA. In lesional scalp, particularly from alopecia totalis/universalis, clonality was higher than in normal scalp.

Treatment of the sample: oral pan-JAK inhibitor, 5-10 mg twice daily. This clone showed up just a few times. Its target is unknown. V is TRBV5-1 and J is TRBJ1-1; D is possibly TRBD1 (6 bases). The TCR comes from a human donor with alopecia areata. The sequencing used CD4+ T cells sorted from blood, collected at approximately week 61, from a patient treated with tofacitinib. This chain's CDR3 is CASSRKEGGTEAFF. CDR3 sequence (DNA): TGCGCCAGCAGTCGGAAAGAGGGGGGTACCGAAGCTTTCTTT.